This TCR beta chain appears in the sequencing data of a study of glioma-infiltrating T cells. General study findings and limits: Tissue and blood shared very few CDR3 sequences. Above-expected tissue-blood divergence occurred in all gliomas, most in low-grade ones.

Using RNA template, CDR3s of TCR alpha and beta were amplified with iRepertoire arm-PCR. Input was roughly 85-450 ng of tissue mRNA or PBMC total RNA. One entry per CDR3 protein results from TCRdb running MiXCR on the multiplex PCR reads. The profile shows some 99,000 distinct CDR3 sequences, about 25% of them singletons. With respect to this clonotype: Its antigen is currently unknown.

Trimming cost V 0 bases and J 0 bases, with 9 bases left between them. The germline CDR1 and CDR2 sequences are LGHNA and YSLEER. The CDR3 is 16 residues long. The specimen was glioma tissue, nonneoplastic brain tissue, or PBMCs (not recorded which). The clonotype originates from a human donor with low-grade glioma or glioblastoma, undergoing nonglioma brain surgery, or in good health (not recorded which). The chain links TRBV4-3 to TRBJ2-1, with D possibly being TRBD2 (6 bases). This CDR3 reads CASSQDFGSSYNEQFF. The CDR3 DNA sequence: TGCGCCAGCAGCCAAGATTTCGGGAGCTCCTACAATGAGCAGTTCTTC.